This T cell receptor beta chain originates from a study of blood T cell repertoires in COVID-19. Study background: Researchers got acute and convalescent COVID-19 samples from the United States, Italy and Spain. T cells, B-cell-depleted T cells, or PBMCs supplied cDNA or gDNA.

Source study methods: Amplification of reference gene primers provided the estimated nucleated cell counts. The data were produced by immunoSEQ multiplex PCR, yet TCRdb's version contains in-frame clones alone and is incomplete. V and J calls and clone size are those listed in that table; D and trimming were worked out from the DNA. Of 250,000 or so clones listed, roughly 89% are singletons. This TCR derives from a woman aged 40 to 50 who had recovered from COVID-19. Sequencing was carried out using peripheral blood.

The CDR3 region is CATSDQKGLPSQETQYF. CDR3 in DNA: TGTGCCACCAGTGACCAGAAGGGGCTTCCAAGTCAAGAGACCCAGTACTTC. The chain employs TRBV24-1 and TRBJ2-5, with a weak D call TRBD1 (5 bases). Germline-derived CDR1 and CDR2 are KGHDR and SFDVKD. V lost 4 bases to trimming and J lost 2 bases, with 19 bases between them. The CDR3 is 17 residues long.